This entry lists 20 T cell receptor beta chains sequenced from one sample in a study of T cells after yellow fever vaccination. TCRdb re-called the 5' RACE reads through MiXCR, storing one row per CDR3 protein. The sample carries over 20,000 distinct CDR3 sequences, 5.5% recorded once. Material: PBMCs, either bulk or a sorted T-cell subset (CD4+, CD8+, memory, or dextramer-sorted; not recorded which), obtained 15 days after the yellow fever booster vaccination. The source of these receptors is a man aged 30-40 years who received the YFV17D yellow fever vaccine.

This clonotype has a count of ten or more. V usage is TRBV20-1 and J usage is TRBJ2-2; D not resolved. This CDR3 contains 12 residues. Per germline, CDR1 DFQATT and CDR2 SNEGSKA (reference sequence). The V end lost 3 bases, the J end lost 6 bases, and 8 bases lay between the germline ends. Here the CDR3 DNA reads TGCAGTGCTAGGCGAAGGTCCGGGGAGCTGTTTTTT. This sequence encodes CSARRRSGELFF.

Ten or more counts support this clonotype. The J gene is TRBJ2-7, the V gene TRBV9; 8 positions agree with TRBD1. The CDR3 contains 15 residues. Germline values: CDR1 SGDLS, CDR2 YYNGEE. V was pared by 4 bases and J by 4 bases, with 10 bases of the junction left unmatched. The CDR3 DNA sequence: TGTGCCAGCAGCCCGCAGGGGGCACTACTATACGAGCAGTACTTC. This gives the protein CASSPQGALLYEQYF.

The table lists this clonotype with many counts. V and J are TRBV11-2 and TRBJ2-3; maybe TRBD1 (6 bases). Germline CDR1 reads SGHAT; CDR2 reads FQNNGV. This CDR3 has 15 residues. V was trimmed by 6 bases and J by 5 bases, leaving 18 bases between them. DNA for the CDR3: TGTGCCAGCAGTCTACAGGGCTATAGTGTAGATACGCAGTATTTT. Amino acids: CASSLQGYSVDTQYF.

The table lists this clonotype with many counts. The chain employs TRBV3-1 and TRBJ2-7, with D maybe TRBD2 (7 bases). The CDR3 has 13 residues. The germline gives CDR1 LGHDT, CDR2 YNNKEL (reference sequence). V shed 2 bases and J shed 13 bases, with 18 bases lying between them. The CDR3 loop reads CASSQRDGAGAYF. The CDR3, as DNA: TGTGCCAGCAGCCAACGCGATGGGGCGGGGGCTTACTTC.

The sample holds many counts of this clonotype. This chain joins TRBV5-1 and TRBJ2-5; no reliable D call. V was cut by 0 bases and J by 5 bases, with 5 bases left in between. The CDR3 sequence is 12 residues long. CDR1 is SGHRS, CDR2 YFSETQ, per germline. CDR3 sequence reads: CASSLVVETQYF. DNA of the CDR3: TGCGCCAGCAGCTTGGTTGTGGAGACCCAGTACTTC.

By its share, this clonotype is medium-sized (0.01 to 0.1%). The chain is built from TRBV29-1 and TRBJ2-2, with a tentative D call TRBD1 (5 bases). Germline V gene lookup returns CDR1 SQVTM and CDR2 ANQGSEA. Trimming removed 7 bases from V and 3 bases from J, with 12 bases in between. CDR3 length: 13 residues. The CDR3 sequence: CSDRRVDTGELFF. The CDR3 region has the DNA TGCAGCGACCGCAGGGTAGACACCGGGGAGCTGTTTTTT.

The V gene is TRBV10-3, the J gene TRBJ2-4; D tentatively reads TRBD1 or TRBD2 (5 bases each). The V and J ends lost 11 bases and 6 bases respectively, with 17 bases between them. Germline V gene lookup returns CDR1 ENHRY and CDR2 SYGVKD. The CDR3 length is 13 residues. The DNA of the CDR3 is TGTGCCGCCAGGCAGGGAGTGGGAAACATTCAGTACTTC. Translated, it gives CAARQGVGNIQYF.

This clonotype was seen at least ten times. This chain connects TRBV28 to TRBJ1-1; D remains ambiguous. The V gene lost 5 bases and the J gene lost 1 base, with 8 bases spanning the gap. The CDR3 loop spans 13 amino acids. Germline V CDR1 and CDR2: MDHEN, SYDVKM. The DNA of the CDR3 is TGTGCCAGCAGTCAACCTAAGAACACTGAAGCTTTCTTT. Amino acids: CASSQPKNTEAFF.

The rearrangement uses TRBV20-1 and TRBJ1-4; TRBD1 is a possible D gene (5 bases). Trimming removed 1 base from V and 2 bases from J, with 14 bases in between. This CDR3 spans 16 amino acids. Germline V CDR1 and CDR2: DFQATT, SNEGSKA (reference sequence). CDR3 region: CSARVRGFGTNEKLFF. CDR3 in DNA: TGCAGTGCTAGAGTTCGGGGGTTTGGGACTAATGAAAAACTGTTTTTT.

This clonotype has at least ten counts. This rearrangement joins TRBV6-1 to TRBJ2-1; TRBD2 matches 11 bases. CDR1 and CDR2 (germline): MNHNS, SASEGT. CDR3 size: 16 residues. Unmatched junction bases numbered 20, after V lost 10 bases and J lost 12 bases. The CDR3 bases are TGTGCCACCTCTTTAACTTGGGGACTAGCGGAGGCGGGGCAGTTCTTC. It is translated as CATSLTWGLAEAGQFF.

This clonotype was seen at least ten times. The chain carries TRBV7-2 and TRBJ2-7; 10 nucleotides agree with TRBD2. The germline gives CDR1 SGHTA, CDR2 FQGNSA. The CDR3 is 15 amino acids. V was pared by 2 bases and J by 6 bases, with 7 bases of the junction left unmatched. CDR3 in DNA: TGTGCCAGCAGCTTATTGTTAGCGGGAGGTATCGAGCAGTACTTC. Translation gives CASSLLLAGGIEQYF.

The table lists this clonotype with many counts. The rearrangement uses TRBV5-6 and TRBJ2-5; D remains ambiguous. This CDR3 region has 14 residues. Germline-derived CDR1 and CDR2 are SGHDT and YYEEEE. The germline V and J ends were trimmed by 0 bases and 4 bases, with 10 bases remaining between them. The CDR3 loop is CASSLVARAETQYF. The CDR3 DNA reads as TGTGCCAGCAGCTTGGTTGCAAGGGCAGAGACCCAGTACTTC.

This clonotype came up many times. The chain joins TRBV6-5 to TRBJ1-3; D perhaps matches TRBD1 (5 bases). The germline V gene has CDR1 MNHEY and CDR2 SVGAGI. The length of the CDR3 is 14 residues. V lost 6 bases to trimming and J lost 7 bases, with 16 bases between them. CDR3 nucleotides: TGTGCCAGCAGACCTTCTAAGGGGTTGAACACCATATATTTT. Residues: CASRPSKGLNTIYF.

Within the sample, this clonotype is medium-sized. The chain is built from TRBV20-1 and TRBJ2-7; D gene ambiguous. V was pared by 3 bases and J by 0 bases, with 12 bases between. CDR3 size: 14 residues. The germline CDR1 and CDR2 sequences are DFQATT and SNEGSKA (reference sequence). The CDR3 region is CSARPSRSSYEQYF. CDR3 DNA: TGCAGTGCTAGGCCCAGCAGAAGCTCCTACGAGCAGTACTTC.

This clonotype was counted at least ten times. The genes are TRBV5-1 and TRBJ2-1; D may be TRBD2 (5 bases). The CDR3 loop spans 12 amino acids. V was trimmed by 2 bases and J by 9 bases, leaving 9 bases between them. CDR1 SGHRS and CDR2 YFSETQ come from the germline V gene. The CDR3 DNA follows: TGCGCCAGCAGCTTAACCGCGGGTGAGCAGTTCTTC. Translated, it gives CASSLTAGEQFF.

This clonotype has a count of ten or more. This chain joins TRBV4-2 and TRBJ1-1; TRBD1 is a possible D gene (6 bases). Germline CDR1 reads LGHNA; CDR2 reads YNFKEQ. V was trimmed by 0 bases and J by 5 bases, leaving 16 bases between them. The CDR3 spans 16 residues. CDR3 sequence reads: CASSQDQTGGGTEAFF. The CDR3 bases are TGTGCCAGCAGCCAAGACCAGACAGGAGGTGGGACTGAAGCTTTCTTT.

This clonotype was detected many times. At one of its ends the junction is not consistent with the germline gene, which may arise from a read error. This chain joins TRBV5-1 and TRBJ2-1; possibly TRBD1 or TRBD2 for D (5 bases each). The CDR3 consists of 14 residues. Germline V lookup: CDR1 SGHRS, CDR2 YFSETQ. The CDR3 DNA sequence: TGCGCCAGCAGCCCGGCCGGGACCAAAAATGGGCAGTTCTTC. This encodes CASSPAGTKNGQFF.

This clonotype came up a few times. The genes are TRBV20-1 and TRBJ2-1; D may be TRBD1 (5 bases). CDR1 and CDR2 from the germline V gene are DFQATT and SNEGSKA (reference sequence). This CDR3 has 17 amino acids. Trimming removed 0 bases at V and 5 bases at J, with 20 bases between. The CDR3 region has the DNA TGCAGTGCTAGAGATGGGATAGGGGCCCGCGGTGACAATGAGCAGTTCTTC. Translated: CSARDGIGARGDNEQFF.

This clonotype has a count of ten or more. V usage is TRBV5-1 and J usage is TRBJ1-4, with 7 bases that match TRBD1. CDR1 is SGHRS and CDR2 is YFSETQ in the germline V gene. CDR3 size: 16 residues. Trimming took 2 bases from V and 2 from J; bases not matched to a gene: 6. Here the CDR3 DNA reads TGCGCCAGCAGCTTTGGAGGGGGCGTGACTAATGAAAAACTGTTTTTT. This codes for CASSFGGGVTNEKLFF.

Ten or more counts support this clonotype. The chain uses TRBV20-1 and TRBJ1-4; 8 nucleotides match TRBD1. The CDR3 runs to 16 residues. Germline assignment: CDR1 DFQATT and CDR2 SNEGSKA (reference sequence). V dropped 4 bases and J dropped 0; count of bases not matched to a gene: 7. CDR3 coding DNA: TGCAGTGCTATATCCGGGACAGGAGCAACTAATGAAAAACTGTTTTTT. Translating gives CSAISGTGATNEKLFF.